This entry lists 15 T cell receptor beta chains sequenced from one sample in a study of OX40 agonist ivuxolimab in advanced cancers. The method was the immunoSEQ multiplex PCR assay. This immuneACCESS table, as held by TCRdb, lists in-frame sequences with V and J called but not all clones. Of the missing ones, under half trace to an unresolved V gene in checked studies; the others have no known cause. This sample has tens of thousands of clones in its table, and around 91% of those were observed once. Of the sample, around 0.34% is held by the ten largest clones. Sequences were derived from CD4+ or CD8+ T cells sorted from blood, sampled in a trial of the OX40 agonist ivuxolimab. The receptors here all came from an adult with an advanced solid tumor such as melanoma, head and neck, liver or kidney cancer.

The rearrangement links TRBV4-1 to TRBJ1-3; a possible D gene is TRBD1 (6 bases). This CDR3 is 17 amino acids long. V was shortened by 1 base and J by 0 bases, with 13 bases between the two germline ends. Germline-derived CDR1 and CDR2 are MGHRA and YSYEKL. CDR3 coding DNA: TGCGCCAGCAGCCAAGGGACAGCCGGTCACTCTGGAAACACCATATATTTT. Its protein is CASSQGTAGHSGNTIYF.

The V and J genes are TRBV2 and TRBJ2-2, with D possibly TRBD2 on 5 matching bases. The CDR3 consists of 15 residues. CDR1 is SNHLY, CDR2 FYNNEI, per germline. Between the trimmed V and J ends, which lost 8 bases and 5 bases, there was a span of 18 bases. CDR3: CASFSGLGGTGELFF. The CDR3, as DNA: TGTGCCAGCTTCTCGGGTCTAGGAGGAACCGGGGAGCTGTTTTTT.

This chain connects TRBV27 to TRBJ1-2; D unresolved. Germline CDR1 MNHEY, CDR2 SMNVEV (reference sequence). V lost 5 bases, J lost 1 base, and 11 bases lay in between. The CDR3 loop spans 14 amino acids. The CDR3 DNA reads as TGTGCCAGCAGTCAGGATCCCGATAACTATGGCTACACCTTC. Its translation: CASSQDPDNYGYTF.

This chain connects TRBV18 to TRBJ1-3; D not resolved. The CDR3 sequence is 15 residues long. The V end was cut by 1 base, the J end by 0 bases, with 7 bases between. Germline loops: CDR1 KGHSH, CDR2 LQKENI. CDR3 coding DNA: TGTGCCAGCTCACCACAGTGGGGCTCTGGAAACACCATATATTTT. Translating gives CASSPQWGSGNTIYF. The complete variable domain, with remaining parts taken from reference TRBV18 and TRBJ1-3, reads NAGVMQNPRHLVRRRGQEARLRCSPMKGHSHVYWYRQLPEEGLKFMVYLQKENIIDESGMPKERFSAEFPKEGPSILRIQQVVRGDSAAYFCASSPQWGSGNTIYFGEGSWLTVV.

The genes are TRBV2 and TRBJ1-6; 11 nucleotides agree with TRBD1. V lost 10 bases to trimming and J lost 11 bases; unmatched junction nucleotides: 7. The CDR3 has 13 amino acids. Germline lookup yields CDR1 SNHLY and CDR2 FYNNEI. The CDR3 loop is CATEGTGGPPLHF. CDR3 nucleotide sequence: TGTGCCACCGAAGGGACAGGGGGGCCACCCCTCCACTTT.

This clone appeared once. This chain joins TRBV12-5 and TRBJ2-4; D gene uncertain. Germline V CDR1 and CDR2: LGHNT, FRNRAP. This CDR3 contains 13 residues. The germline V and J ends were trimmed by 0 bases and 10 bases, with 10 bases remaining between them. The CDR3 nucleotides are TGTGCTAGTGGTTTGGTTGCAGAACGGATTCAGTACTTC. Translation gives CASGLVAERIQYF. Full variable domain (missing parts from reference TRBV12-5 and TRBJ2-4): DARVTQTPRHKVTEMGQEVTMRCQPILGHNTVFWYRQTMMQGLELLAYFRNRAPLDDSGMPKDRFSAEMPDATLATLKIQPSEPRDSAVYFCASGLVAERIQYFGAGTRLSVL.

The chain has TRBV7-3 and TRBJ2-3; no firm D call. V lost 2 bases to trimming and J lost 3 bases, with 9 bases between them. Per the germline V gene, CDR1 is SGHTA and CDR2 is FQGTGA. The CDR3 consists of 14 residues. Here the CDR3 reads CASSLLGFTDTQYF. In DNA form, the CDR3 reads TGTGCCAGCAGCTTATTGGGATTTACAGATACGCAGTATTTT.

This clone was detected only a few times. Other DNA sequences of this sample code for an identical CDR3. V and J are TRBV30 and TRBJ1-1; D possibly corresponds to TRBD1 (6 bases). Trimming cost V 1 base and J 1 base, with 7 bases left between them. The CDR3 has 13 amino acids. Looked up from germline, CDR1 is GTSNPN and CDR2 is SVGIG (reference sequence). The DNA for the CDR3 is TGTGCCTGGAGTGGGACAGCGAACACTGAAGCTTTCTTT. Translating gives CAWSGTANTEAFF.

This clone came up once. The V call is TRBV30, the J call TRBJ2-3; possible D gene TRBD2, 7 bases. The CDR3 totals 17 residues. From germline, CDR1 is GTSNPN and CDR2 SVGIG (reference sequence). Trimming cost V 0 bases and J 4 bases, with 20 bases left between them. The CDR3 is CAWSVSSTGGRPDTQYF. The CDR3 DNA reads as TGTGCCTGGAGTGTATCTTCGACGGGGGGCAGGCCAGATACGCAGTATTTT.

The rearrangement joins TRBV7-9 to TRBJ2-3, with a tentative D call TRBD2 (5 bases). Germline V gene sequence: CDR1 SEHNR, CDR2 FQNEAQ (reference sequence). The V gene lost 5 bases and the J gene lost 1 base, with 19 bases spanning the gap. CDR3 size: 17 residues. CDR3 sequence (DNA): TGTGCCAGCAGCCCCCCGGGAAGTGCTGGGGGCACAGATACGCAGTATTTT. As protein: CASSPPGSAGGTDTQYF. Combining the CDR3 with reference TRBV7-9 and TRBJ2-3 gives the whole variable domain DTGVSQNPRHKITKRGQNVTFRCDPISEHNRLYWYRQTLGQGPEFLTYFQNEAQLEKSRLLSDRFSAERPKGSFSTLEIQRTEQGDSAMYLCASSPPGSAGGTDTQYFGPGTRLTVL.

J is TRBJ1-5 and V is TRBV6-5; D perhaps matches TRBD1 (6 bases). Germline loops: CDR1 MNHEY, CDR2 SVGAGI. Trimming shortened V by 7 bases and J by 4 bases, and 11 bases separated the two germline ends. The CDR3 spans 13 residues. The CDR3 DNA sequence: TGTGCCAGCACCGGACAGCCAAATCAGCCCCAGCATTTT. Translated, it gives CASTGQPNQPQHF.

The CDR3 DNA reads TGTGCCAGCAGCCAGGGGGGTGAAGCTTTCTTT. Translated: CASSQGGEAFF. The chain uses TRBV6-1 and TRBJ1-1; 7 bases agree with TRBD1. This CDR3 spans 11 amino acids. Germline V gives CDR1 MNHNS, CDR2 SASEGT. V lost 6 bases and J lost 7; bases outside the gene matches: 2.

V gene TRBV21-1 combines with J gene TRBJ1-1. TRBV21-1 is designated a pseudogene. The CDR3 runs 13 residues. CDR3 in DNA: TGTGCCAGCAGGCTTCTCCCGAACACTGAAGCTTTCTTT. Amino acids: CASRLLPNTEAFF.

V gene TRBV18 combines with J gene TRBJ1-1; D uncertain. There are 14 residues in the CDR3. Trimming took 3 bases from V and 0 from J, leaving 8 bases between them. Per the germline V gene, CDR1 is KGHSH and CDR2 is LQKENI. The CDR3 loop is CASSPGNLNTEAFF. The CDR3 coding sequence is TGTGCCAGCTCACCCGGAAATCTGAACACTGAAGCTTTCTTT.

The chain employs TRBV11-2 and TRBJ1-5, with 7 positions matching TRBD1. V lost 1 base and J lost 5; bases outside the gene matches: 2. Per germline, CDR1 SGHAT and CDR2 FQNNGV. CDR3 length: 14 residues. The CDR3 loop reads CASSLAGGDQPQHF. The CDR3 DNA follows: TGTGCCAGCAGCTTAGCAGGGGGGGATCAGCCCCAGCATTTT.